Shown below are 15 T cell receptor beta chains from a single sample sequenced in a study of blood T cell repertoires in COVID-19. Profiling relied on immunoSEQ multiplex PCR, and the TCRdb table lists in-frame clones only, not all of them. The table has about 140,000 clones, about three quarters seen once. Sequenced: peripheral blood. The receptors were sampled from a woman aged 80 or older with active or convalescent COVID-19.

The chain has TRBV12-3 or TRBV12-4 and TRBJ1-5, with D maybe TRBD1 (6 bases). This CDR3 region has 13 residues. Between the trimmed V and J ends, which lost 4 bases and 4 bases, there was a span of 8 bases. As DNA, the CDR3 is TGTGCCAGCAGTTGGACAGATAATCAGCCCCAGCATTTT. It encodes CASSWTDNQPQHF.

The chain couples TRBV19 to TRBJ1-2; 7 bases are shared with TRBD1. The CDR3 sequence is 13 residues long. The V gene end was trimmed by 7 bases and the J gene end by 7 bases; junction bases not matched to a gene: 9. CDR1 is LNHDA and CDR2 is SQIVND in the germline V gene (reference sequence). In DNA form, the CDR3 reads TGTGCCAGTACCCCTGACAGGGTTGGTGGCTACACCTTC. Protein: CASTPDRVGGYTF.

The chain employs TRBV6-4 and TRBJ1-6; TRBD1 is a possible D gene (6 bases). The length of the CDR3 is 14 residues. The V gene lost 6 bases and the J gene lost 2 bases, with 8 bases spanning the gap. The germline gives CDR1 MRHNA, CDR2 SNTAGT. The CDR3 loop is CASSQGTYNSPLHF. The CDR3 region has the DNA TGTGCCAGCAGCCAGGGGACCTATAATTCACCCCTCCACTTT.

CDR3 DNA: TGTGCCAGCAGCCCCGTCAGGGGGCTGGAGACCCAGTACTTC. This translates into CASSPVRGLETQYF. The chain couples TRBV7-9 to TRBJ2-5; 8 nucleotides agree with TRBD1. This CDR3 comprises 14 residues. CDR1 and CDR2 from the germline V gene are SEHNR and FQNEAQ (reference sequence). V dropped 5 bases and J dropped 5; count of bases not matched to a gene: 7.

The rearrangement links TRBV6-6 to TRBJ1-1, with a tentative D call TRBD1 (5 bases). The V and J ends lost 6 bases and 1 base respectively, with 9 bases between them. Germline CDR1 MNHNY, CDR2 SVGAGI (reference sequence). There are 13 residues in the CDR3. The CDR3 here is CASSRQKNTEAFF. The CDR3 coding sequence is TGTGCCAGCAGCCGACAGAAGAACACTGAAGCTTTCTTT.

This clone has a handful of counts. This chain uses TRBV20-1 with TRBJ2-5, with unresolved D. The CDR3 is 11 amino acids. CDR1 is DFQATT, CDR2 SNEGSKA, per germline (reference sequence). The V gene lost 3 bases and the J gene lost 2 bases, with 4 bases spanning the gap. This CDR3 is CSASVQETQYF. CDR3 bases: TGCAGTGCTAGCGTACAAGAGACCCAGTACTTC.

This chain connects TRBV7-2 to TRBJ2-1; possible D gene TRBD1, 5 bases. Per the germline V gene, CDR1 is SGHTA and CDR2 is FQGNSA. Trimming took 5 bases from V and 9 from J, leaving 17 bases between them. There are 14 residues in the CDR3. The CDR3 here is CASSPGALIREQFF. The CDR3 DNA sequence: TGTGCCAGCAGCCCTGGGGCGCTCATCCGTGAGCAGTTCTTC.

The gene calls are TRBV30 and TRBJ1-6; TRBD1 aligns across 7 bases. Germline lookup yields CDR1 GTSNPN and CDR2 SVGIG (reference sequence). The V gene end was trimmed by 0 bases and the J gene end by 9 bases; junction bases not matched to a gene: 11. This CDR3 spans 16 amino acids. The CDR3: CAWSVPPQGNSSPLHF. In DNA, the CDR3 is TGTGCCTGGAGTGTACCCCCACAGGGGAATAGTTCACCCCTCCACTTT.

This clone was picked up a small number of times. This rearrangement joins TRBV7-3 to TRBJ2-2, with 7 bases identical to TRBD1. V dropped 4 bases and J dropped 0; count of bases not matched to a gene: 2. Germline V gives CDR1 SGHTA, CDR2 FQGTGA. This CDR3 spans 15 amino acids. In DNA, the CDR3 is TGTGCCAGCAGCTCCCAGGGGGCGAACACCGGGGAGCTGTTTTTT. Translation: CASSSQGANTGELFF.

CDR3 DNA: TGTGCCAGCAGCCTAACTAGCTATGAGCAGTTCTTC. Its translation is CASSLTSYEQFF. This chain links TRBV5-4 with TRBJ2-1, with D tentatively TRBD2 (6 bases). Trimming took off 4 bases at V and 8 bases at J, with 10 bases between the two ends. CDR1 and CDR2 (germline): SGHNT, YYREEE (reference sequence). The CDR3 is 12 amino acids.

The V and J genes are TRBV23-1 and TRBJ1-2, with a possible D match to TRBD1 (5 bases). TRBV23-1 is an open reading frame whose function is uncertain. The CDR3 is 17 residues long. V was cut by 0 bases and J by 7 bases, with 21 bases left in between. This CDR3 reads CASSQSLQGYEEGGYTF. The CDR3, as DNA: TGCGCCAGCAGTCAATCGTTGCAGGGATATGAGGAGGGTGGCTACACCTTC.

The rearrangement joins TRBV6-2 or TRBV6-3 to TRBJ1-1; 8 bases are a match to TRBD1. CDR1 is MNHEY and CDR2 is SVGEGT in the germline V gene. The CDR3 runs 14 residues. The V and J ends lost 2 bases and 8 bases, in that order; junction bases with no gene match: 7. CDR3 DNA: TGTGCCAGCAGTTACCGCATACGACAGGGGGAAGCTTTCTTT. Amino acids: CASSYRIRQGEAFF.

This clone appeared a few times. The J gene is TRBJ1-2, the V gene TRBV25-1; weak D call: TRBD1 (5 bases). Germline CDR1 reads MGHDK; CDR2 reads SYGVNS. This CDR3 has 13 amino acids. V lost 5 bases and J lost 7, with 14 bases in between. Here the CDR3 reads CASSQGRGFGYTF. The DNA for the CDR3 is TGTGCCAGCAGTCAGGGAAGGGGCTTTGGCTACACCTTC.

Points on this clone: The junction differs from germline at one of its ends, possibly a read error. This chain connects TRBV4-1 to TRBJ2-2, with D possibly matching TRBD2 (5 bases). Germline V gene data show CDR1 as MGHRA and CDR2 as YSYEKL. There are 18 residues in the CDR3. The CDR3: CASRHGETLLANTGELFF. The CDR3 coding sequence is TGCGCCAGCCGCCACGGGGAAACCCTTTTAGCGAACACCGGGGAGCTGTTTTTT.

The J gene is TRBJ2-3, the V gene TRBV19; the D gene is possibly TRBD1 (6 bases). CDR1 LNHDA and CDR2 SQIVND come from the germline V gene (reference sequence). Trimming cost V 7 bases and J 6 bases, with 17 bases left between them. CDR3 size: 14 residues. CDR3 nucleotides: TGTGCCAGTACTGGACGGGCAGGGGTGGATACGCAGTATTTT. Protein product: CASTGRAGVDTQYF.